What follows are 8 T cell receptor beta chains derived from one specimen sequenced in a study of post-analysis software for immune sequencing data (dated by TCRdb to the mid-2010s). Beyond this particular receptor, the publication reports: Significantly higher frequencies in patients than in controls were found for several TRBV segments, including TRBV5-6, TRBV5-1 and TRBV20-1.

The library was obtained by PCR. Sequencing used an Illumina HiSeq 2500. To reduce PCR and sequencing biases, unique molecular identifiers were incorporated into the TCR beta cDNA libraries. Through fastp at Q25 and MiXCR, TCRdb rebuilt clones from the public reads, retaining in-frame beta chains. Each CDR3 protein appears once, grouped with its most common genes and DNA. For this sample there are approximately 570,000 distinct CDR3 sequences; around 44% appear just once. Of the sample, approximately 1.7% is held by the ten largest clones. No cognate antigen is known for these TCRs. The sample was blood. These receptors all come from a girl aged 10-17 years with multiple sclerosis.

This clonotype has only one observation. V gene TRBV4-1 combines with J gene TRBJ2-1; 8 positions match TRBD2. Germline V gene sequence: CDR1 MGHRA, CDR2 YSYEKL. This CDR3 spans 19 amino acids. V shed 4 bases, J shed 7 bases, and the junction held 21 bases outside the gene matches. CDR3 residues: CASSPQQSLIAGTGNEQFF. CDR3 DNA sequence: TGCGCCAGCAGCCCGCAACAAAGCCTAATAGCGGGAACGGGGAATGAGCAGTTCTTC.

The genes are TRBV6-6 and TRBJ2-7; TRBD1 matches 10 bases. The CDR3 extends over 15 amino acids. Per the germline V gene, CDR1 is MNHNY and CDR2 is SVGAGI (reference sequence). V lost 7 bases, J lost 2 bases, and 8 bases stayed unmatched. The CDR3 loop is CASTVGQGVAYEQYF. CDR3 sequence (DNA): TGTGCCAGCACCGTAGGACAGGGGGTTGCCTACGAGCAGTACTTC.

There are a few counts of this clonotype. This chain joins TRBV7-2 and TRBJ1-2, with D uncertain. Germline loops: CDR1 SGHTA, CDR2 FQGNSA. The CDR3 spans 13 residues. The V and J ends lost 4 bases and 4 bases respectively, with 10 bases between them. The CDR3 is CASSSRSAYGYTF. In nucleotides, the CDR3 is TGTGCCAGCAGCTCCAGGTCTGCCTATGGCTACACCTTC.

The gene calls are TRBV7-8 and TRBJ2-5, with TRBD2 matching 9 bases. The trim removed 5 bases at V and 5 bases at J, leaving 15 bases unmatched. The CDR3 is made up of 17 amino acids. Germline CDR1 and CDR2: SGHVS and FQNEAQ. Here the CDR3 reads CASSPGVSGSSRETQYF. The CDR3 DNA reads TGTGCCAGCAGCCCCGGGGTTAGCGGGAGCTCGCGCGAGACCCAGTACTTC.

This chain joins TRBV7-9 and TRBJ1-1; possible D gene TRBD1, 5 bases. This CDR3 is built from 13 residues. V lost 0 bases and J lost 10, with 12 bases in between. Germline lookup yields CDR1 SEHNR and CDR2 FQNEAQ (reference sequence). The CDR3 coding sequence is TGTGCCAGCAGCTTAGCCGCTGCCGGGGGAGCTTTCTTT. Its protein product is CASSLAAAGGAFF.

The V call is TRBV2, the J call TRBJ2-7, with unresolved D. Germline V gene sequence: CDR1 SNHLY, CDR2 FYNNEI. V was clipped by 7 bases and J by 3 bases, with 10 bases between them. The CDR3 loop spans 12 amino acids. The CDR3 DNA is TGTGCCAGCACCACCCATAGCTACGAGCAGTACTTC. Amino acid sequence: CASTTHSYEQYF.

V usage is TRBV20-1 and J usage is TRBJ2-1, with 7 bases aligning to TRBD1. Germline CDR1 is DFQATT and CDR2 is SNEGSKA (reference sequence). The CDR3 is made up of 15 amino acids. V was clipped by 3 bases and J by 5 bases; unmatched bases: 10. CDR3 sequence reads: CSARAPTGLDNEQFF. In DNA, the CDR3 is TGCAGTGCTAGGGCCCCGACAGGGCTTGACAATGAGCAGTTCTTC.

V gene TRBV4-1 combines with J gene TRBJ1-5, with D possibly TRBD1 on 6 matching bases. V lost 4 bases, J lost 3 bases, and 10 bases lay in between. Germline loops: CDR1 MGHRA, CDR2 YSYEKL. The CDR3 runs to 14 residues. As DNA, the CDR3 is TGCGCCAGCAGCCCCCGGGGGCCCAATCAGCCCCAGCATTTT. This sequence encodes CASSPRGPNQPQHF.